These 3 T cell receptor beta chains share one sample of origin, sequenced in a study of shared clonotypes between healthy human individuals (dated by TCRdb to 2020 to 2022). The library was generated by the immunoSEQ multiplex PCR assay. What TCRdb holds here is the immuneACCESS table cut down to in-frame rearrangements. Part of the clones is not present; checked against another copy, under half of the missing clones reflect an unresolved V gene, and the others are unexplained. This sample is represented by under 1,100,000 clones; about 84% of them were singletons. Of the sample, 0.6% to 0.75% is held by the ten largest clones. Input material: memory CD4+ T cells from PBMCs. According to the study, the label for this sample's cell subset or site signals: CD45RA-negative fraction. These receptors came from a man between 18 and 35 years old in good health. Some clones in this sample may be carry-over from other donors' samples.

A single count supports this clone. The CDR3 DNA sequence: TGTGCCAGCAGGCTCGGCAGGGCTAGCGGGAGGGGCGAGCAGTACTTC. Amino acid sequence: CASRLGRASGRGEQYF. The gene calls are TRBV28 and TRBJ2-7, with 12 nucleotides matching TRBD2. Germline values: CDR1 MDHEN, CDR2 SYDVKM. This CDR3 spans 16 amino acids. The V gene end was trimmed by 6 bases and the J gene end by 6 bases; junction bases not matched to a gene: 12.

This clone was observed many times. The CDR3: CASSPLSGAQYNEQFF. The CDR3 coding sequence is TGTGCCAGCAGCCCCTTAAGCGGAGCCCAGTACAATGAGCAGTTCTTC. The rearrangement uses TRBV11-2 and TRBJ2-1, with TRBD2 as a possible D gene (5 bases). This CDR3 has 16 amino acids. V lost 5 bases to trimming and J lost 4 bases, with 18 bases between them. Germline loops: CDR1 SGHAT, CDR2 FQNNGV.

The rearrangement joins TRBV10-3 to TRBJ2-7, with no clear D. CDR3 length: 13 residues. V gave up 3 bases and J gave up 7 bases, with 13 bases separating them. CDR1 and CDR2 (germline): ENHRY, SYGVKD. The CDR3 nucleotides read TGTGCCATCAGTGATCAGTCCTTGGGTGAGCAGTACTTC. Translation: CAISDQSLGEQYF.